This is a list of T cell receptor beta chains from one sample in a study of blood T cell repertoires in COVID-19. Profiling relied on immunoSEQ multiplex PCR, and the TCRdb table lists in-frame clones only, not all of them. Seen here are approximately 58,000 clones, around four fifths observed once, and the top ten hold around a third. The sequenced sample consisted of peripheral blood. The receptors shown here come from a man in his sixties with COVID-19, enrolled during active disease. CDR3s leave out the opening cysteine and the closing phenylalanine or tryptophan. D genes are given only for firm matches.

D	length	V	J	CDR3
NA	13	TRBV7-8	TRBJ1-3	ASRPSGDTGNTIY
TRBD2	12	TRBV30	TRBJ2-1	ALGRQREGNEQF
NA	13	TRBV7-3	TRBJ1-6	ASSPGGQTGSPLH
TRBD1	13	TRBV5-6	TRBJ2-7	ASSYPGTGISEQY
TRBD1	13	TRBV11-2	TRBJ2-2	ASSMGQTTTGELF
TRBD1	13	TRBV5-1	TRBJ1-1	ASSLLGTGGTEAF
NA	16	TRBV7-3	TRBJ2-1	ASSLDAAGGRSYNEQF
TRBD1	14	TRBV18	TRBJ1-5	ASSAQGSSPNQPQH
TRBD2	13	TRBV11-2	TRBJ2-7	ASSLEGTSYHEQY
NA	13	TRBV5-1	TRBJ2-1	ASSSPGGGQGEQF
NA	11	TRBV6-5	TRBJ1-2	ASRATANYGYT
TRBD2	13	TRBV7-2	TRBJ2-3	ASSIAGGGTDTQY
NA	11	TRBV11-2	TRBJ2-7	ASSWSSGTGPG
NA	11	TRBV9	TRBJ1-1	ASSVKGGTEAF
TRBD1	14	TRBV4-2	TRBJ1-2	ASSHPDRDDGYGYT
TRBD2	14	TRBV14	TRBJ2-1	ASSVPGLGPNNEQF
TRBD1	15	TRBV3-1/TRBV3-2	TRBJ1-6	ASSRPRQGAYNSPLH
TRBD1	11	TRBV9	TRBJ2-5	ASSGTGEETQY
NA	13	TRBV4-3	TRBJ2-3	ASSQTAGGADTQY
TRBD1	13	TRBV5-4	TRBJ1-1	ASSPTGGRGTEAF
TRBD2	13	TRBV7-2	TRBJ2-3	ASSPRRGGTDTQY
TRBD2	15	TRBV5-1	TRBJ2-1	ASSSPLGGGAGYEQF
NA	13	TRBV7-2	TRBJ2-1	ASSLFLSAYNEQF
NA	13	TRBV27	TRBJ2-1	ASMGRASRSNEQF
NA	14	TRBV25-1	TRBJ2-2	ASSESKTGMAGELF
NA	13	TRBV5-4	TRBJ1-2	ASSLDGWQVDGYT
TRBD1	13	TRBV7-9	TRBJ1-1	ASSEDRGSNTEAF
NA	14	TRBV18	TRBJ2-2	ASSPGAGTSAGELF
TRBD1	13	TRBV5-6	TRBJ2-7	ASSQGQELSYEQY
NA	10	TRBV2	TRBJ2-7	ASGSGTSLKY
TRBD1	14	TRBV7-2	TRBJ2-3	ASASQGERLADTQY
NA	11	TRBV15	TRBJ1-6	ATSNRAEPPLH
NA	11	TRBV5-5	TRBJ2-7	ASSLVTQGEQY
TRBD1	11	TRBV29-1	TRBJ1-2	SAGTGVGYGYT
TRBD1	12	TRBV7-9	TRBJ1-2	ASSLDRGIYGYT
NA	12	TRBV19	TRBJ1-2	ASTGTPTNYGYT
NA	13	TRBV28	TRBJ1-5	ASIVSQSGNQPQH
NA	12	TRBV5-1	TRBJ1-1	ASSSTGLSTEAF
NA	11	TRBV7-3	TRBJ1-1	ASMVHENTEAF
TRBD2	13	TRBV5-4	TRBJ2-1	ASSEGLAVYNEQF
TRBD1	13	TRBV9	TRBJ2-1	ASSVGGQGNNEQF
TRBD2	13	TRBV9	TRBJ2-7	ASSVSSGSSYEQY
NA	11	TRBV27	TRBJ2-7	ASSFREQTEQY
NA	13	TRBV14	TRBJ2-2	ASSQSVLNTGELF
NA	9	TRBV24-1	TRBJ1-1	ASDEGTEAF
TRBD1	12	TRBV6-6	TRBJ1-1	ASSRRTGNTEAF
NA	13	TRBV27	TRBJ2-1	ASSLDSSSYNEQF
TRBD1	12	TRBV18	TRBJ1-4	ASSPGQPDEKLF
NA	12	TRBV5-4	TRBJ2-5	ASSLGGPGETQY
NA	11	TRBV6-5	TRBJ1-2	ATVSTGPRGYT
NA	14	TRBV18	TRBJ2-2	ASSPPLLANTGELF
TRBD1	10	TRBV27	TRBJ1-6	ASRDRDSPLH
TRBD2	14	TRBV9	TRBJ2-2	ASSSRTSGRAGELF
TRBD1	13	TRBV6-1	TRBJ1-5	ASSDRGVSNQPQH
NA	11	TRBV10-2	TRBJ2-7	ASSEVQPYEQY